The 2 T cell receptor beta chains below all came from one sample that was sequenced in a study of blood T cell repertoires in COVID-19. Produced via immunoSEQ multiplex PCR; TCRdb's table is partial and in-frame only. The table shows some 150,000 clones, with about 90% occurring only once. Source material: peripheral blood. All receptors derive from a man between 50 and 59 years old who had recovered from COVID-19.

V gene TRBV11-3 combines with J gene TRBJ1-1; D is possibly TRBD1 (5 bases). Between the trimmed V and J ends, which lost 6 bases and 1 base, there was a span of 12 bases. Germline V gene data show CDR1 as SGHNT and CDR2 as YENEEA. CDR3 length: 14 residues. CDR3 nucleotides: TGTGCCAGCAGGAATCGCAGGGAGAACACTGAAGCTTTCTTT. It encodes CASRNRRENTEAFF.

This rearrangement joins TRBV27 to TRBJ1-4; D possibly corresponds to TRBD1 (5 bases). Germline CDR1 and CDR2: MNHEY and SMNVEV (reference sequence). The CDR3 is 13 residues long. The V end was cut by 4 bases, the J end by 7 bases, with 10 bases between. DNA for the CDR3: TGTGCCAGCAGTTCCAGGGAGGGTGAAAAACTGTTTTTT. Its translation is CASSSREGEKLFF.